This T cell receptor beta chain was identified in a study of shared clonotypes between healthy human individuals. Findings and limits, study-wide: The rarefaction results pointed to incomplete sorted-subset sequencing despite large depth. Blood alone was sampled, and tissue repertoires likely differ.

The CDR3 covers 15 residues. V was clipped by 4 bases and J by 0 bases, with 10 bases between them. Germline CDR1 reads KGHSH; CDR2 reads LQKENI. Note on this clone: Its antigen is undetermined.

Clones were read by immunoSEQ multiplex PCR, and TCRdb kept only the in-frame ones, dropping some. The sample contains roughly 2.5 million clones, roughly 92% of which appear only once. The rearrangement uses TRBV18 and TRBJ1-3; possible D gene TRBD1, 5 bases. The clonotype comes from a man younger than 30 in good health. The sample taken for sequencing was naive CD4+ T cells sorted from blood. Subset described: CD45RA+ positively selected. CDR3 bases: TGTGCCAGCTCACGGTCCCAGGGCTCTGGAAACACCATATATTTT. Encoded protein: CASSRSQGSGNTIYF.